This T cell receptor beta chain derives from a study of blood T cell repertoires in COVID-19. Study summary: Samples of COVID-19 (acute and convalescent) were obtained from the United States, Italy and Spain. T cells, B-cell-depleted T cells, or PBMCs supplied cDNA or gDNA.

In the original analysis: The authors estimated nucleated cell counts from reference gene primer amplification. Libraries were prepared by immunoSEQ multiplex PCR; TCRdb keeps only in-frame clonotypes and omits some of them. V and J calls and clone size are copied from that table; D and trimming were computed from the DNA. The sample has roughly 80,000 clones; 88% are singletons. Germline V CDR1 and CDR2: MNHEY, SVGAGI. The CDR3 loop spans 15 amino acids. Trimming cost V 0 bases and J 9 bases; bases outside gene matches: 2. The sequenced sample consisted of peripheral blood. This receptor was identified in a human donor in a cohort sampled during active COVID-19. The J gene is TRBJ1-6, the V gene TRBV6-5; 10 nucleotides line up with TRBD1. The CDR3 sequence: CASSYSRQGASPLHF. CDR3 nucleotide sequence: TGTGCCAGCAGTTACTCGAGACAGGGGGCTTCACCCCTCCACTTT.